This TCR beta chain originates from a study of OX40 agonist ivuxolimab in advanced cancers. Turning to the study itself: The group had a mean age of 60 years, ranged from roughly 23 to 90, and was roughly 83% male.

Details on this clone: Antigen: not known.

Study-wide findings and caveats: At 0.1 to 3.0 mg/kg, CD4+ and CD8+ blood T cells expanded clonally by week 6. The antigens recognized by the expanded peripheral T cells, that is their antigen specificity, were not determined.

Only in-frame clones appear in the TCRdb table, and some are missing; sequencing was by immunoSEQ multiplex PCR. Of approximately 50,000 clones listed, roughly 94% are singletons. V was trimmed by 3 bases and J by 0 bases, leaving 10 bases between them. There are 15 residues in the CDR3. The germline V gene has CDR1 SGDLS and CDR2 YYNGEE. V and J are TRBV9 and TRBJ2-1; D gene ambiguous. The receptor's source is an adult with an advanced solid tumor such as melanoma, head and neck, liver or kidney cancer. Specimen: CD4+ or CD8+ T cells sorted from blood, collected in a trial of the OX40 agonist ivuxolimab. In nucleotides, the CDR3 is TGTGCCAGCAGCGGTAGTGGCCTCTCCTACAATGAGCAGTTCTTC. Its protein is CASSGSGLSYNEQFF. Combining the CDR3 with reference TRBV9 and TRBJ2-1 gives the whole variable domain DSGVTQTPKHLITATGQRVTLRCSPRSGDLSVYWYQQSLDQGLQFLIQYYNGEERAKGNILERFSAQQFPDLHSELNLSSLELGDSALYFCASSGSGLSYNEQFFGPGTRLTVL.